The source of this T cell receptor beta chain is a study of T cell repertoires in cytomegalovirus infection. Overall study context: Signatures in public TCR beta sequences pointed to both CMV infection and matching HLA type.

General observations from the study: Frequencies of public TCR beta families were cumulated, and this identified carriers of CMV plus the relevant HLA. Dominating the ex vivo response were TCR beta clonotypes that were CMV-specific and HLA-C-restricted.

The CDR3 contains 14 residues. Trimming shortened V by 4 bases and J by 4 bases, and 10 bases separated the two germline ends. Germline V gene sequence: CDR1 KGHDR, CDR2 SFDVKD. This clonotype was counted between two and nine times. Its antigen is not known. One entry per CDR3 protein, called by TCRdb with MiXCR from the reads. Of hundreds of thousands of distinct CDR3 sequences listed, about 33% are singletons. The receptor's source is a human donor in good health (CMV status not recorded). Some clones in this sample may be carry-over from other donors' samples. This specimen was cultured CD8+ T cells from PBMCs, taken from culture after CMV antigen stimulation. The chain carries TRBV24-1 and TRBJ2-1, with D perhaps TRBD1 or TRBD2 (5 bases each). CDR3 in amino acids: CATSDWDAYNEQFF. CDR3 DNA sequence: TGTGCCACCAGTGACTGGGACGCATACAATGAGCAGTTCTTC.